Sequencing of this T cell receptor (beta chain) was carried out in a study of blood T cell repertoires in COVID-19. Sequencing was performed with immunoSEQ multiplex PCR; in TCRdb, only in-frame clones are kept and a portion is missing. Of hundreds of thousands of clones detected, approximately 91% appear once; the ten largest clones hold around a tenth. CDR3 size: 15 residues. Trimming took 2 bases from V and 6 from J, leaving 16 bases between them. The germline V gene encodes CDR1 WSHSY and CDR2 SAAADI. The receptor was isolated from a woman aged 40-49 years who had recovered from COVID-19. Sequencing was done on a sample of PBMCs or T cells enriched from blood (not recorded which). The V and J genes are TRBV10-2 and TRBJ1-2; no reliable D call. The CDR3 region is CASSEGGSGYNGYTF. The CDR3 bases are TGCGCCAGCAGTGAGGGAGGGAGCGGGTATAATGGCTACACCTTC.